The 19 T cell receptor beta chains in this list originate from one sample, sequenced in a study of regulatory T cells in long-lasting Graves disease. TCR beta libraries were built with iRepertoire HTBI primers and Arm-PCR of CDR3 regions. In TCRdb, the multiplex PCR reads were re-called with MiXCR into one record per CDR3 protein. The data show hundreds of thousands of distinct CDR3 sequences, roughly 14% seen once. Time point reported: newly diagnosed GD, antithyroid drugs for less than 3 months. With RNA extracted from PBMCs as input, the TCR library was made. This same sample was also taken into another study, of T cells in Graves' hyperthyroidism and ophthalmopathy.

The sample in question was peripheral blood mononuclear cells (PBMCs), obtained at new diagnosis, from a patient treated with antithyroid drugs. These receptors originate from a man aged 30-40 years with Graves disease.

Only a few counts were recorded for this clonotype. The chain recombines TRBV9 with TRBJ2-2, with 10 bases fitting TRBD2. Germline loops: CDR1 SGDLS, CDR2 YYNGEE. The CDR3 spans 18 residues. V trimming: 2 bases; J trimming: 6 bases; junction bases outside the gene matches: 13. As DNA, the CDR3 is TGTGCCAGCAGCGTGGGGCTAGCGGGAGACCAAGGGTCCGGGGAGCTGTTTTTT. Its translation is CASSVGLAGDQGSGELFF.

This clonotype occurred many times. The chain combines TRBV11-2 with TRBJ2-7; 8 nucleotides align to TRBD2. Germline V gives CDR1 SGHAT, CDR2 FQNNGV. The junction had 8 bases not matched to a gene; V was cut back by 4 bases and J by 9 bases. This CDR3 contains 13 residues. CDR3 sequence: CASSSDTGGRQYF. CDR3 DNA: TGTGCCAGCAGCTCGGATACGGGAGGGAGGCAGTACTTC.

The sample holds many counts of this clonotype. The rearrangement links TRBV27 to TRBJ1-2, with no clear D. Germline values: CDR1 MNHEY, CDR2 SMNVEV (reference sequence). There are 13 residues in the CDR3. Trimming removed 0 bases from V and 7 bases from J, with 9 bases in between. CDR3 in amino acids: CASSLSGATGYTF. CDR3 sequence (DNA): TGTGCCAGCAGTTTATCGGGCGCAACTGGCTACACCTTC.

This clonotype has a count of ten or more. The chain recombines TRBV20-1 with TRBJ2-7, with a tentative D call TRBD2 (5 bases). The CDR3 is 15 residues long. Germline V gene sequence: CDR1 DFQATT, CDR2 SNEGSKA (reference sequence). V lost 7 bases, J lost 5 bases, and 24 bases lay in between. DNA of the CDR3: TGCAGTGTCTCGGGCTCTACGGGGAACTACCACGAGCAGTACTTC. Translation gives CSVSGSTGNYHEQYF.

This chain links TRBV11-2 with TRBJ2-2; 11 nucleotides align to TRBD1. CDR1 is SGHAT, CDR2 FQNNGV, per germline. Trimming at V came to 5 bases and at J to 3 bases, leaving 5 bases not matched to a gene. The CDR3 runs 16 residues. The CDR3 protein is CASSGGQGDDTGELFF. DNA of the CDR3: TGTGCCAGCAGCGGGGGACAGGGGGACGACACCGGGGAGCTGTTTTTT.

There are many counts of this clonotype. The chain joins TRBV29-1 to TRBJ2-3, with TRBD1 identical over 8 bases. After removal of 3 bases from V and 6 bases from J, the junction contained 8 bases not matched to a gene. Germline lookup yields CDR1 SQVTM and CDR2 ANQGSEA. The CDR3 spans 14 residues. Here the CDR3 reads CSVDAGGAGDTQYF. The CDR3, as DNA: TGCAGCGTTGACGCAGGGGGCGCGGGGGATACGCAGTATTTT.

The rearrangement joins TRBV20-1 to TRBJ2-7; TRBD1 is a possible D gene (5 bases). Trimming left V 0 bases short and J 2 bases short, with 20 bases between. Germline V CDR1 and CDR2: DFQATT, SNEGSKA (reference sequence). The CDR3 consists of 17 residues. CDR3 in amino acids: CSARDHRQSLRTYEQYF. Written as DNA, the CDR3 is TGCAGTGCTAGAGATCACCGACAGTCCCTCCGAACCTACGAGCAGTACTTC.

With regard to this clonotype: It is likely a read error: a sequence one base away is far more abundant. Because it lacks the conserved phenylalanine or tryptophan at the end, this CDR3 is likely a read error. V and J are TRBV2 and TRBJ2-5, with TRBD2 as a possible D gene (6 bases). V lost 5 bases and J 5 bases, leaving 9 bases between the germline ends. This CDR3 spans 12 amino acids. CDR1 and CDR2 (germline): SNHLY, FYNNEI. The CDR3 sequence is CASSLSGETQYL. The CDR3 DNA is TGTGCCAGCAGTTTGAGCGGGGAGACCCAGTACCTC.

Remarks on this clonotype: The junction and the germline gene differ at one end; a read error may be behind it. The chain employs TRBV4-1 and TRBJ2-2; 8 bases are shared with TRBD2. This CDR3 has 17 amino acids. CDR1 is MGHRA and CDR2 is YSYEKL in the germline V gene. The CDR3 loop reads CASSQAVLAANTGELFF. The DNA for the CDR3 is TGTGCCAGCAGCCAAGCGGTACTAGCGGCGAACACCGGGGAGCTGTTTTTT.

This clonotype was observed at least ten times. The chain links TRBV2 to TRBJ2-2; D uncertain. Per germline, CDR1 SNHLY and CDR2 FYNNEI. The CDR3 is made up of 13 amino acids. V was pared by 7 bases and J by 4 bases, with 10 bases between. The CDR3 loop reads CASKVAATGELFF. The CDR3 bases are TGTGCCAGCAAGGTGGCGGCCACCGGGGAGCTGTTTTTT.

This clonotype was recorded a few times. The germline gene is not matched at one end of the junction; a read error may be the cause. The rearrangement joins TRBV12-3 or TRBV12-4 to TRBJ2-1; D is unclear. The CDR3 is 11 amino acids. The CDR3 DNA is TGTGCCAGCAGTTTCGGAATAGAGCAGTCCTTC. This translates into CASSFGIEQSF.

This clonotype was detected many times. V gene TRBV12-3 or TRBV12-4 combines with J gene TRBJ2-3; D is uncertain. The CDR3 spans 12 residues. The V gene lost 5 bases and the J gene lost 9 bases, with 12 bases spanning the gap. CDR3 in amino acids: CASSPPEGTQYF. DNA of the CDR3: TGTGCCAGCAGTCCGCCCGAAGGGACGCAGTATTTT.

This clonotype was detected many times. The chain recombines TRBV12-5 with TRBJ2-1; the D gene is possibly TRBD1 (6 bases). This CDR3 spans 17 amino acids. The V end lost 1 base, the J end lost 8 bases, and 21 bases lay between the germline ends. Germline CDR1 LGHNT, CDR2 FRNRAP. Here the CDR3 reads CASGLDRNRAGHHEQFF. The CDR3, as DNA: TGTGCTAGTGGTTTGGACCGAAACAGGGCAGGGCATCATGAGCAGTTCTTC. The complete variable domain, with remaining parts taken from reference TRBV12-5 and TRBJ2-1, reads DARVTQTPRHKVTEMGQEVTMRCQPILGHNTVFWYRQTMMQGLELLAYFRNRAPLDDSGMPKDRFSAEMPDATLATLKIQPSEPRDSAVYFCASGLDRNRAGHHEQFFGPGTRLTVL.

The chain carries TRBV6-4 and TRBJ2-6, with 12 bases identical to TRBD2. V lost 6 bases, J lost 0 bases, and 6 bases stayed unmatched. The CDR3 is made up of 18 amino acids. Germline loops: CDR1 MRHNA, CDR2 SNTAGT. The CDR3 region has the DNA TGTGCCAGCAGCCCGGGACTAGCGGGTAGCTCTGGGGCCAACGTCCTGACTTTC. Residues: CASSPGLAGSSGANVLTF.

This clonotype occurred many times. CDR3 protein: CSARDPLASGPYEQYF. The CDR3 DNA reads as TGCAGTGCTAGAGATCCGTTGGCTAGCGGACCCTACGAGCAGTACTTC. V is TRBV20-1 and J is TRBJ2-7, with TRBD2 matching over 7 bases. This CDR3 contains 16 residues. Germline V CDR1 and CDR2: DFQATT, SNEGSKA (reference sequence). V trimming: 0 bases; J trimming: 2 bases; junction bases outside the gene matches: 10.

Only a few counts were recorded for this clonotype. V gene TRBV15 combines with J gene TRBJ2-7; D may be TRBD1 (6 bases). CDR1 LNHNV and CDR2 YYDKDF come from the germline V gene (reference sequence). This CDR3 contains 12 residues. V gave up 5 bases and J gave up 7 bases, with 12 bases separating them. The CDR3 sequence: CATSPHGTEQYF. CDR3 DNA sequence: TGTGCCACCAGCCCCCACGGGACAGAGCAGTACTTC.

This clonotype was found a few times. The chain has TRBV28 and TRBJ2-4; tentatively, D is TRBD1 (5 bases). Germline CDR1 is MDHEN and CDR2 is SYDVKM. The CDR3 length is 13 residues. V was shortened by 2 bases and J by 6 bases, with 8 bases between the two germline ends. The CDR3 nucleotides are TGTGCCAGCAGTTTAGTCAGGGCAAACATTCAGTACTTC. As protein: CASSLVRANIQYF.

This clonotype was recorded at least ten times. The chain couples TRBV29-1 to TRBJ2-7; the D is unclear. CDR3 length: 15 amino acids. Germline V lookup: CDR1 SQVTM, CDR2 ANQGSEA. The V gene lost 4 bases and the J gene lost 1 base, with 17 bases spanning the gap. Written as DNA, the CDR3 is TGCAGCGTTGTCGGATCCATGGACCCTTCCTACGAGCAGTACTTC. Translation gives CSVVGSMDPSYEQYF.

At least ten counts were recorded for this clonotype. This chain uses TRBV2 with TRBJ2-1, with D possibly matching TRBD2 (5 bases). The V gene's germline CDR1 is SNHLY and CDR2 FYNNEI. The CDR3 consists of 13 residues. Trimming cost V 6 bases and J 8 bases, with 14 bases left between them. This CDR3 reads CASRAGRVDEQFF. The CDR3 nucleotides are TGTGCCAGCAGGGCGGGTAGGGTCGATGAGCAGTTCTTC.